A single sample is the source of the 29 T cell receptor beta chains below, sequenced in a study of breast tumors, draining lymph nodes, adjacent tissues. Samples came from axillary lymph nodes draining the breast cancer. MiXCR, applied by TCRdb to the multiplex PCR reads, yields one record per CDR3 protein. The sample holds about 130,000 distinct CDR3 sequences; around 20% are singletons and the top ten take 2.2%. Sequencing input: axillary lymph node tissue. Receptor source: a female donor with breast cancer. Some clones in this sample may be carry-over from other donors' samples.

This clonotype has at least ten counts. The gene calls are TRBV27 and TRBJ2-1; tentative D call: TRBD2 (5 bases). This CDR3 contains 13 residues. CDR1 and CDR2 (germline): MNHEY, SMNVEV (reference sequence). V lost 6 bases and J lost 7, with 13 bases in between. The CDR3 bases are TGTGCCAGCAGGCCCGACTCGGGAAATGAGCAGTTCTTC. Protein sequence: CASRPDSGNEQFF.

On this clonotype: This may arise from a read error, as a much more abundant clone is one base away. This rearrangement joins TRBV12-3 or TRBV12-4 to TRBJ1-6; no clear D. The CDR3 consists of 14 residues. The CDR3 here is CASSHGQADSPPHF. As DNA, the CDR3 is TGTGCCAGCAGCCATGGCCAGGCCGATTCACCCCCCCACTTT.

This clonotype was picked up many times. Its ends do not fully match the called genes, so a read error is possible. The DNA for the CDR3 is TGTGCCAGCAGTAGTGGAGAGACCCAGTACTTC. It specifies CASSSGETQYF. The chain is built from TRBV19 and TRBJ2-5; D unclear. The germline CDR1 and CDR2 sequences are LNHDA and SQIVND (reference sequence). There are 11 residues in the CDR3.

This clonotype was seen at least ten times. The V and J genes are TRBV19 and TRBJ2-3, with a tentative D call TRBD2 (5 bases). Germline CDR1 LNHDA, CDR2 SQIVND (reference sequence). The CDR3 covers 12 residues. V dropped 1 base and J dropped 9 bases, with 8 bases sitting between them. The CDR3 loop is CASSIVRGTQYF. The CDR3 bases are TGTGCCAGTAGTATAGTCCGAGGGACGCAGTATTTT.

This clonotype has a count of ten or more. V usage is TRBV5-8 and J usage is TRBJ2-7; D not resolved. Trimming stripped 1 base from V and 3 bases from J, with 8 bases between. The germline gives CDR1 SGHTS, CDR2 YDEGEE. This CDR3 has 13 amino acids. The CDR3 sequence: CASSLLPFYEQYF. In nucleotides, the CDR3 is TGTGCCAGCAGCTTGTTACCCTTCTACGAGCAGTACTTC.

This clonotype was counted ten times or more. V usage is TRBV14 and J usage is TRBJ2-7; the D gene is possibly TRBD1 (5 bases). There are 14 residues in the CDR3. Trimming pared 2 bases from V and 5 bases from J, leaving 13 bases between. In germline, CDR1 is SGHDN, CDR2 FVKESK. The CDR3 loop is CASSQYHGAHEQYF. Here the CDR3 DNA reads TGTGCCAGCAGCCAATATCATGGGGCCCACGAGCAGTACTTC.

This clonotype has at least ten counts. CDR3 nucleotides: TGCAGTGTGCGAAGGGGGGGAGCGGGCGTCCGGAATACGCAGTATTTT. This gives the protein CSVRRGGAGVRNTQYF. The chain couples TRBV20-1 to TRBJ2-3, with D possibly matching TRBD2 (7 bases). This CDR3 is built from 16 residues. In germline, CDR1 is DFQATT, CDR2 SNEGSKA (reference sequence). The ends were cut back, 7 bases at V and 7 bases at J, with 27 bases in the middle.

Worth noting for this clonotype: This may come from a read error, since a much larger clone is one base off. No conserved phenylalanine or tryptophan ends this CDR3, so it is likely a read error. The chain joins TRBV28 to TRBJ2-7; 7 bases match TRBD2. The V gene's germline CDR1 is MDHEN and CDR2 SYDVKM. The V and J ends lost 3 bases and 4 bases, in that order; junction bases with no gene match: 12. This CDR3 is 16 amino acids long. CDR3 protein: CASSFLGAGAKYEQYL. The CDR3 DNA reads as TGTGCCAGCAGTTTCCTCGGGGCGGGAGCGAAGTACGAGCAGTACCTC.

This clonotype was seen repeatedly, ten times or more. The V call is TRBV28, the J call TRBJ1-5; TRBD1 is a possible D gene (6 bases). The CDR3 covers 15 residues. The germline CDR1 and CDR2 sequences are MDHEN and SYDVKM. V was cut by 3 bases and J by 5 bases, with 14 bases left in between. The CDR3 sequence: CASSLEGGFYQPQHF. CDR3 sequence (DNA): TGTGCCAGCAGTTTGGAAGGGGGTTTCTATCAGCCCCAGCATTTT.

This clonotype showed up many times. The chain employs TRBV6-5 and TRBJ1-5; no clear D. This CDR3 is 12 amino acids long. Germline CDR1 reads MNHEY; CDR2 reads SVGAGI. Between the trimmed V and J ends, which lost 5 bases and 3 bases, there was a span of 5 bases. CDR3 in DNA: TGTGCCAGCAGTCAGCCCAATCAGCCCCAGCATTTT. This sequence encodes CASSQPNQPQHF.

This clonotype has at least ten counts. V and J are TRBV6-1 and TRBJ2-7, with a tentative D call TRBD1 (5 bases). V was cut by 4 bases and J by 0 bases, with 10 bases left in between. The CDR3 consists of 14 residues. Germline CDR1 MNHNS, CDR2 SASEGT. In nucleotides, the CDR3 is TGTGCCAGCAGTGTCCTAAGGGGCTCCTACGAGCAGTACTTC. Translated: CASSVLRGSYEQYF.

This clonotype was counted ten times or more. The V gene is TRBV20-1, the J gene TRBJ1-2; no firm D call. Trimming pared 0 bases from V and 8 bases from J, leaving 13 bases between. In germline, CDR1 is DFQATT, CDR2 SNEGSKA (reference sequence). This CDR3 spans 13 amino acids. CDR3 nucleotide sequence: TGCAGTGCTAGAGATGGGTGGGGTGGCGGCTACACCTTC. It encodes CSARDGWGGGYTF.

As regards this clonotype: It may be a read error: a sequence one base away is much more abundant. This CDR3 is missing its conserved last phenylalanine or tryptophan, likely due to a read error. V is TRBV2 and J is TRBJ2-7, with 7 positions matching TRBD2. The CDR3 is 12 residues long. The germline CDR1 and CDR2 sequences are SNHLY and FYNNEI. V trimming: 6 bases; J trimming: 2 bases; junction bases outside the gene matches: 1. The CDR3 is CASRGTTYEQYL. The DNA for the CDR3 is TGTGCCAGCAGGGGGACTACCTACGAGCAGTACCTC.

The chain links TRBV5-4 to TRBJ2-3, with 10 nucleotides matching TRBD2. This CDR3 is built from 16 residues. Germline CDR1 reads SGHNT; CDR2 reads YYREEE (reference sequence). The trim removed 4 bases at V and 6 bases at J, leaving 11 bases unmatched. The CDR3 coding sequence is TGTGCCAGCAGCCCAGGAGCGGGAGGGCCCGGGGATACGCAGTATTTT. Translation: CASSPGAGGPGDTQYF.

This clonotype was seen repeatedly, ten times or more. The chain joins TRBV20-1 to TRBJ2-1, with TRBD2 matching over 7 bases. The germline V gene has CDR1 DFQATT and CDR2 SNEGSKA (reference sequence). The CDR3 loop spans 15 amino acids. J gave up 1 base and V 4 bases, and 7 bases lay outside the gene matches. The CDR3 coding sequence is TGCAGTGCTATAACTGGACTAGGGTCCTACAATGAGCAGTTCTTC. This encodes CSAITGLGSYNEQFF.

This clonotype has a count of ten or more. The CDR3 coding sequence is TGTGCCAGCAGTCCACGTCGACAGGGCAGCACAGATACGCAGTATTTT. Protein sequence: CASSPRRQGSTDTQYF. V gene TRBV27 combines with J gene TRBJ2-3, with 7 bases aligning to TRBD1. This CDR3 spans 16 amino acids. The J segment lost 0 bases and the V segment lost 5 bases, leaving 8 bases of the junction unmatched. Looked up from germline, CDR1 is MNHEY and CDR2 is SMNVEV (reference sequence).

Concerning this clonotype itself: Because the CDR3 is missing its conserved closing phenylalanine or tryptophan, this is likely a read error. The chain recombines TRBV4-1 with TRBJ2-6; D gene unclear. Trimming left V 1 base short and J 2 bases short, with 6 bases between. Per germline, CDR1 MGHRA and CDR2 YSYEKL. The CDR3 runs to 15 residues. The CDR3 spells CASSQALTGANVLTV. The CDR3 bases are TGCGCCAGCAGCCAAGCATTAACTGGGGCCAACGTCCTGACTGTC.

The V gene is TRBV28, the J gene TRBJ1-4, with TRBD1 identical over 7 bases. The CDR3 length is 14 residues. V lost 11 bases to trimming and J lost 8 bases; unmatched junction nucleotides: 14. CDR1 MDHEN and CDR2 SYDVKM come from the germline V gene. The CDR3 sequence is CAGTGPRDSEKLFF. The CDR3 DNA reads TGTGCCGGCACCGGACCCCGGGACAGCGAAAAACTGTTTTTT.

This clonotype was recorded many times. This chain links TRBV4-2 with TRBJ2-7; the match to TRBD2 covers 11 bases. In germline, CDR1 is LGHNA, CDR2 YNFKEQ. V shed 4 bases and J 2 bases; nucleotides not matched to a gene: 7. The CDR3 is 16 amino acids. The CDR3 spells CASSPATSGATYEQYF. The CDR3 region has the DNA TGTGCCAGCAGCCCCGCGACTAGCGGGGCCACCTACGAGCAGTACTTC.

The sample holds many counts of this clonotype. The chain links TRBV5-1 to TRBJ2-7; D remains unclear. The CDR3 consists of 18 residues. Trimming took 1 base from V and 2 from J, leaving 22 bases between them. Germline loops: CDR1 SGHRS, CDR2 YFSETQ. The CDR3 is CASSLLTQLSSPTYEQYF. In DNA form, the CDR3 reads TGCGCCAGCAGCTTGCTCACCCAGTTGTCGTCACCTACCTACGAGCAGTACTTC.

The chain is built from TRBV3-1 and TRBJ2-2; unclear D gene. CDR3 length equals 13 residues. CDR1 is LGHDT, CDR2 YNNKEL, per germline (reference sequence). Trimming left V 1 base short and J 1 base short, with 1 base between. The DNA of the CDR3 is TGTGCCAGCAGCCAAGGGAACACCGGGGAGCTGTTTTTT. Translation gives CASSQGNTGELFF. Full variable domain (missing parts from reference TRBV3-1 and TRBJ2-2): DTAVSQTPKYLVTQMGNDKSIKCEQNLGHDTMYWYKQDSKKFLKIMFSYNNKELIINETVPNRFSPKSPDKAHLNLHINSLELGDSAVYFCASSQGNTGELFFGEGSRLTVL.

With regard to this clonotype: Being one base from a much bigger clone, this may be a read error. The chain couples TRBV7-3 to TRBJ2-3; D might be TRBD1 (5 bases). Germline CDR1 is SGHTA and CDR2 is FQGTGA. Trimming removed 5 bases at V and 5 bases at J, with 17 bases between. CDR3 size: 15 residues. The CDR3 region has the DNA TGTGCCAGCAGCAGGACAAGGGGCATTCAAGATACGCAGTATTTT. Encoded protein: CASSRTRGIQDTQYF.

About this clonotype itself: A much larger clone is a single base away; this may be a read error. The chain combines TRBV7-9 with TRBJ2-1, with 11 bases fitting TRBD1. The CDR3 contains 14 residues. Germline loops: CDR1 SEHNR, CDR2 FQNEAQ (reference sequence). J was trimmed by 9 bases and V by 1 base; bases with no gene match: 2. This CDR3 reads CASSLGGTGGEQFF. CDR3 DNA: TGTGCCAGCAGCTTAGGGGGGACAGGGGGTGAGCAGTTCTTC.

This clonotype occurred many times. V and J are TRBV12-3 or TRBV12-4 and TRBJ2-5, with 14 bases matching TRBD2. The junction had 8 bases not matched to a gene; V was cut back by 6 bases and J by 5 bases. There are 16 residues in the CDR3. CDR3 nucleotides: TGTGCCAGCAGCCGCGGGACTAGCGGGAGCAGTGAGACCCAGTACTTC. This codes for CASSRGTSGSSETQYF.

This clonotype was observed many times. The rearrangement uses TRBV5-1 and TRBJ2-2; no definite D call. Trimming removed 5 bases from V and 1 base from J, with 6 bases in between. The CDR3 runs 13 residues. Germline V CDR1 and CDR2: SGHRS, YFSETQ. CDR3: CASRPENTGELFF. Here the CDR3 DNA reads TGCGCCAGCAGACCCGAGAACACCGGGGAGCTGTTTTTT.

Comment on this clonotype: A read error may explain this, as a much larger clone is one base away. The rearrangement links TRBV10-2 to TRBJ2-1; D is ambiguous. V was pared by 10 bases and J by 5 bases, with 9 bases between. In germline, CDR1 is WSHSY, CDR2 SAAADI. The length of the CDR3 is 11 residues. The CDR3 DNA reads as TGCGCCAACAACAAGAACAATGAGCAGTTCTTC. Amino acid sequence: CANNKNNEQFF.

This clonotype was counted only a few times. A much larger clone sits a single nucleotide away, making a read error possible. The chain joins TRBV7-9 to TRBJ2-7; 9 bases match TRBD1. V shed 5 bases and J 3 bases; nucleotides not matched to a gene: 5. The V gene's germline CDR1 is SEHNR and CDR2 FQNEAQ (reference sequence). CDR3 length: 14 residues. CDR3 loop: CASSHRDRDYEQYF. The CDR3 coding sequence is TGTGCCAGCAGCCACAGGGACAGGGACTACGAGCAGTACTTC.

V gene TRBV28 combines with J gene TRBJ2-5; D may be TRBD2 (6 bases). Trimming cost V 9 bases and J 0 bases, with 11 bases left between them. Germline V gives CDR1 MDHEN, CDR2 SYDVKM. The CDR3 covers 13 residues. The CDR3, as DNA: TGTGCCAGAAGGAGGGCGTACCAAGAGACCCAGTACTTC. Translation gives CARRRAYQETQYF.

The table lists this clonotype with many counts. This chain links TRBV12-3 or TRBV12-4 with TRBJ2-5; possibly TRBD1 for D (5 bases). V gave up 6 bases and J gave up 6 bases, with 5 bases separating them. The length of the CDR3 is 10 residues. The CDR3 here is CASRGQTQYF. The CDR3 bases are TGTGCCAGCAGGGGGCAGACCCAGTACTTC.